The 30 T cell receptor beta chains below come from one sample, sequenced in a study of molecular identifiers for immune sequencing clone quantification. TCRdb passed the PCR reads through MiXCR, listing each CDR3 protein once. The sample has some 65,000 distinct CDR3 sequences, roughly 18% seen once. Sequencing used naive CD8+ T cells from blood, with Jurkat cell RNA spiked in. Documented subset: FACS-sorted CD8+CD4-CCR7+CD45RA+ naive T cells. The origin of the receptors is a human donor in good health. Some libraries in this study had Jurkat cell RNA spiked in.

The V and J genes are TRBV20-1 and TRBJ2-1; possibly TRBD2 for D (5 bases). CDR1 and CDR2 from the germline V gene are DFQATT and SNEGSKA (reference sequence). The V gene lost 0 bases and the J gene lost 6 bases, with 24 bases spanning the gap. The CDR3 covers 18 residues. CDR3 DNA sequence: TGCAGTGCTAGAGATTTGGTGTACATCCCGACTAACATCAATGAGCAGTTCTTC. It yields the protein CSARDLVYIPTNINEQFF.

This clonotype has a count of ten or more. The V gene is TRBV9, the J gene TRBJ2-3, with D possibly matching TRBD2 (6 bases). The CDR3 extends over 15 amino acids. V lost 0 bases and J lost 3, with 11 bases in between. CDR1 and CDR2 (germline): SGDLS, YYNGEE. CDR3: CASSVVHGRTDTQYF. The CDR3 DNA follows: TGTGCCAGCAGCGTAGTCCACGGGAGAACAGATACGCAGTATTTT. Full variable domain (missing parts from reference TRBV9 and TRBJ2-3): DSGVTQTPKHLITATGQRVTLRCSPRSGDLSVYWYQQSLDQGLQFLIQYYNGEERAKGNILERFSAQQFPDLHSELNLSSLELGDSALYFCASSVVHGRTDTQYFGPGTRLTVL.

Remarks on this clonotype: This may be a read error, as it is one base from a much larger clone. A read error is likely, as this CDR3 ends without the conserved phenylalanine or tryptophan. This sequence joins TRBV28 and TRBJ2-1, with D possibly being TRBD2 (5 bases). Trimming took 4 bases from V and 7 from J, leaving 14 bases between them. Germline lookup yields CDR1 MDHEN and CDR2 SYDVKM. The CDR3 sequence is 14 residues long. CDR3 DNA sequence: TGTGCCAGCAGTTGGACTCCTAGTGCTAATGAGCAGTTCCTC. This encodes CASSWTPSANEQFL.

For this clonotype: A much larger clone sits a single nucleotide away, making a read error possible. The CDR3 does not end in the conserved phenylalanine or tryptophan, so this is likely a read error. V usage is TRBV4-1 and J usage is TRBJ1-1, with 7 bases lining up with TRBD1. This CDR3 has 15 amino acids. The trim removed 5 bases at V and 5 bases at J, leaving 11 bases unmatched. Germline values: CDR1 MGHRA, CDR2 YSYEKL. CDR3 in amino acids: CASSETGQSLTEAFL. CDR3 in DNA: TGCGCCAGCAGCGAAACGGGACAGTCTTTGACTGAAGCTTTCCTT.

The sample holds many counts of this clonotype. This sequence joins TRBV27 and TRBJ2-7; 10 nucleotides line up with TRBD2. Germline V gene data show CDR1 as MNHEY and CDR2 as SMNVEV (reference sequence). The CDR3 totals 15 residues. Trimming at V came to 5 bases and at J to 6 bases, leaving 10 bases not matched to a gene. The CDR3 spells CASSLTLAGASEQYF. The CDR3 DNA follows: TGTGCCAGCAGTCTAACTCTAGCGGGAGCGTCCGAGCAGTACTTC.

Of note for this clonotype: This may be a read error: a much more frequent sequence differs by one nucleotide. A read error is likely, as this CDR3 ends without the conserved phenylalanine or tryptophan. The chain carries TRBV24-1 and TRBJ2-1, with a tentative D call TRBD2 (6 bases). The V gene's germline CDR1 is KGHDR and CDR2 SFDVKD. There are 13 residues in the CDR3. Deletions cut 8 bases from V and 10 bases from J, with 17 bases between. CDR3 in amino acids: CATTAHGEEEQFL. The CDR3 nucleotides read TGTGCCACCACCGCCCATGGGGAGGAAGAGCAGTTCCTC.

This clonotype was detected ten times or more. CDR3 residues: CATKGSGGWAYNEQFF. The CDR3 coding sequence is TGTGCCACCAAAGGATCCGGGGGGTGGGCCTACAATGAGCAGTTCTTC. The rearrangement links TRBV7-9 to TRBJ2-1, with 7 positions matching TRBD2. Germline V gene lookup returns CDR1 SEHNR and CDR2 FQNEAQ (reference sequence). This CDR3 region has 16 residues. V was clipped by 10 bases and J by 2 bases; unmatched bases: 14.

The chain uses TRBV10-3 and TRBJ1-6; 7 bases line up with TRBD1. The CDR3 contains 15 residues. The germline CDR1 and CDR2 sequences are ENHRY and SYGVKD. V trimming: 4 bases; J trimming: 9 bases; junction bases outside the gene matches: 9. The CDR3 coding sequence is TGTGCCATCAGTGTAGGGCAGGGGGTTTCTTCACCCCTCCACTTT. Encoded protein: CAISVGQGVSSPLHF.

This clonotype occurred many times. The chain carries TRBV19 and TRBJ2-7, with TRBD1 matching over 7 bases. After removal of 9 bases from V and 2 bases from J, the junction contained 1 base not matched to a gene. Germline V gene data show CDR1 as LNHDA and CDR2 as SQIVND (reference sequence). CDR3 size: 11 residues. Written as DNA, the CDR3 is TGTGCCAGGGGACAGACCTACGAGCAGTACTTC. Translating it yields CARGQTYEQYF.

This clonotype has just a few counts. The V and J genes are TRBV19 and TRBJ2-2, with D tentatively TRBD2 (5 bases). The V end was cut by 7 bases, the J end by 1 base, with 7 bases between. The length of the CDR3 is 13 residues. Germline V gene sequence: CDR1 LNHDA, CDR2 SQIVND (reference sequence). CDR3 sequence (DNA): TGTGCCAGTATGAGCGGGAACACCGGGGAGCTGTTTTTT. It encodes CASMSGNTGELFF.

The table lists this clonotype with many counts. An end of the junction differs from the germline gene, which may be a read error. The CDR3, as DNA: TGTGCCATCAGTGAGATGTCGGGCACTGAAGCTTTCTTT. It encodes CAISEMSGTEAFF. The rearrangement uses TRBV6-6 and TRBJ1-1; no clear D. Germline CDR1 reads MNHNY; CDR2 reads SVGAGI (reference sequence). The CDR3 length is 13 residues.

This clonotype has a count of ten or more. The chain carries TRBV7-9 and TRBJ2-7, with a possible D match to TRBD1 (6 bases). The CDR3 consists of 13 residues. V lost 3 bases to trimming and J lost 4 bases, with 10 bases between them. Germline assignment: CDR1 SEHNR and CDR2 FQNEAQ (reference sequence). In DNA, the CDR3 is TGTGCCAGCAGCTTGGAGACAGGATACGAGCAGTACTTC. The encoded protein is CASSLETGYEQYF.

The chain couples TRBV18 to TRBJ2-5; D ambiguous. The CDR3 extends over 12 amino acids. The germline V and J ends were trimmed by 3 bases and 5 bases, with 7 bases remaining between them. Germline V CDR1 and CDR2: KGHSH, LQKENI. CDR3 nucleotide sequence: TGTGCCAGCTCACCGCCCGGGGAGACCCAGTACTTC. Encoded protein: CASSPPGETQYF.

This clonotype has at least ten counts. The chain is built from TRBV18 and TRBJ1-1; TRBD1 is a possible D gene (5 bases). Per the germline V gene, CDR1 is KGHSH and CDR2 is LQKENI. CDR3 length: 16 residues. Trimming removed 3 bases at V and 5 bases at J, with 19 bases between. CDR3: CASSPISPGKLTEAFF. Written as DNA, the CDR3 is TGTGCCAGCTCACCTATCTCTCCAGGGAAATTGACTGAAGCTTTCTTT.

Of note for this clonotype: The junction and the germline gene differ at one end; a read error may be behind it. This chain uses TRBV13 with TRBJ1-5; D perhaps matches TRBD1 (6 bases). Germline CDR1 and CDR2: PRHDT and FYEKMQ (reference sequence). This CDR3 contains 15 residues. The CDR3 loop is CAGSLGGTSNQPQHF. The CDR3 DNA reads TGTGCCGGCAGCTTAGGTGGGACAAGCAATCAGCCCCAGCATTTT.

The CDR3 protein is CASSLARGADTQYF. CDR3 nucleotides: TGTGCCAGCAGCTTGGCCAGGGGTGCAGATACGCAGTATTTT. This sequence joins TRBV7-6 and TRBJ2-3, with a weak D call TRBD1 (6 bases). CDR1 and CDR2 (germline): SGHVS, FNYEAQ. V was pared by 3 bases and J by 4 bases, with 11 bases between. This CDR3 region has 14 residues.

This clonotype has a count of ten or more. The DNA for the CDR3 is TGTGCCAGTTTGGGCACAGGGCTTAATTCACCCCTCCACTTT. Amino acid sequence: CASLGTGLNSPLHF. This rearrangement joins TRBV19 to TRBJ1-6; perhaps TRBD1 as D (6 bases). CDR1 is LNHDA and CDR2 is SQIVND in the germline V gene (reference sequence). V lost 8 bases to trimming and J lost 6 bases, with 14 bases between them. The CDR3 sequence is 14 residues long.

This clonotype was recorded a few times. The chain is built from TRBV19 and TRBJ2-3; 14 positions agree with TRBD2. CDR1 LNHDA and CDR2 SQIVND come from the germline V gene (reference sequence). The CDR3 has 19 residues. The ends lost 6 bases at V and 3 bases at J; junction bases unmatched: 14. CDR3 DNA: TGTGCCAGTAGCCAACTGCCGGGACTAGCGGGAGAGGGGACAGATACGCAGTATTTT. It yields the protein CASSQLPGLAGEGTDTQYF. The variable domain in full, with the rest retrieved from reference TRBV19 and TRBJ2-3, is DGGITQSPKYLFRKEGQNVTLSCEQNLNHDAMYWYRQDPGQGLRLIYYSQIVNDFQKGDIAEGYSVSREKKESFPLTVTSAQKNPTAFYLCASSQLPGLAGEGTDTQYFGPGTRLTVL.

This clonotype showed up many times. The rearrangement joins TRBV27 to TRBJ2-1, with TRBD2 identical over 8 bases. CDR1 and CDR2 (germline): MNHEY, SMNVEV (reference sequence). Trimming removed 5 bases from V and 8 bases from J; junction bases left unmatched: 8. The CDR3 is 14 residues long. In nucleotides, the CDR3 is TGTGCCAGCAGTCGGATAGCGGGGTTCGATGAGCAGTTCTTC. Translating it yields CASSRIAGFDEQFF.

Worth noting for this clonotype: A much bigger clone sits one base away, suggesting this may be a read error. The conserved final phenylalanine or tryptophan is absent from the CDR3, which likely points to a read error. The chain has TRBV19 and TRBJ2-7; tentative D call: TRBD1 (6 bases). The germline V and J ends were trimmed by 0 bases and 2 bases, with 11 bases remaining between them. This CDR3 spans 15 amino acids. Germline V lookup: CDR1 LNHDA, CDR2 SQIVND (reference sequence). CDR3 amino acids: CASSIDLNRAYEQYI. The CDR3 region has the DNA TGTGCCAGTAGTATAGATTTGAACAGGGCCTACGAGCAGTACATC.

This clonotype has ten or more counts. The chain carries TRBV11-2 and TRBJ1-4; 12 nucleotides align to TRBD1. Germline lookup yields CDR1 SGHAT and CDR2 FQNNGV. The CDR3 contains 16 residues. The V gene end was trimmed by 4 bases and the J gene end by 8 bases; junction bases not matched to a gene: 8. For the CDR3, the DNA is TGTGCCAGCAGCTCCGCAACTGGGACAGGGGGCGAAAAACTGTTTTTT. This translates into CASSSATGTGGEKLFF. The full variable domain, in which reference TRBV11-2 and TRBJ1-4 provide the parts outside the CDR3, is EAGVAQSPRYKIIEKRQSVAFWCNPISGHATLYWYQQILGQGPKLLIQFQNNGVVDDSQLPKDRFSAERLKGVDSTLKIQPAKLEDSAVYLCASSSATGTGGEKLFFGSGTQLSVL.

Concerning this clonotype: A single base separates this from a much larger clone, so it may be a read error. The CDR3 does not close with the conserved phenylalanine or tryptophan, likely indicating a read error. The V and J genes are TRBV7-9 and TRBJ2-7; 7 bases map to TRBD2. V gave up 5 bases and J gave up 4 bases; unmatched junction bases: 14. The CDR3 covers 16 residues. The germline V gene encodes CDR1 SEHNR and CDR2 FQNEAQ (reference sequence). The CDR3 sequence: CASSPRLAESSYEQYS. CDR3 DNA sequence: TGTGCCAGCAGCCCGCGACTAGCCGAATCCTCTTACGAGCAGTACTCC.

This clonotype came up many times. The chain links TRBV13 to TRBJ2-5; 8 bases align to TRBD1. Germline-derived CDR1 and CDR2 are PRHDT and FYEKMQ (reference sequence). Trimming removed 5 bases from V and 4 bases from J; junction bases left unmatched: 12. The CDR3 extends over 16 amino acids. CDR3 bases: TGTGCCAGCAGCGGAACGACAGGGGCTGACCGAGAGACCCAGTACTTC. Its translation is CASSGTTGADRETQYF.

As concerns this clonotype: A much more abundant neighbour one base away suggests this may be a read error. The chain recombines TRBV11-1 with TRBJ2-3, with D perhaps assigned TRBD1 or TRBD2 (5 bases each). This CDR3 comprises 14 residues. Germline CDR1 is SGHAT and CDR2 is FQDESV (reference sequence). DNA for the CDR3: TGTGCCAGCAGCTTAGGGGGGAGCACAGATATGCAGTATTTT. Its translation is CASSLGGSTDMQYF.

This clonotype was recorded at least ten times. The chain combines TRBV30 with TRBJ2-2; D is ambiguous. Germline loops: CDR1 GTSNPN, CDR2 SVGIG (reference sequence). Trimming shortened V by 5 bases and J by 6 bases, and 10 bases separated the two germline ends. CDR3 length: 12 amino acids. CDR3 protein: CAWDGGPGELFF. CDR3 coding DNA: TGTGCCTGGGACGGCGGTCCCGGGGAGCTGTTTTTT.

Ten or more counts support this clonotype. The chain uses TRBV27 and TRBJ2-7, with 8 bases lining up with TRBD2. J lost 1 base, V lost 5 bases, and 4 bases had no gene match. The CDR3 length is 14 residues. From germline, CDR1 is MNHEY and CDR2 SMNVEV (reference sequence). CDR3 amino acids: CASSPTSVSYEQYF. The DNA for the CDR3 is TGTGCCAGCAGTCCGACTAGCGTGTCCTACGAGCAGTACTTC.

This clonotype was detected ten times or more. This sequence joins TRBV28 and TRBJ1-1; 8 bases fit TRBD1. Germline V gene lookup returns CDR1 MDHEN and CDR2 SYDVKM. V lost 5 bases, J lost 3 bases, and 5 bases stayed unmatched. The CDR3 consists of 14 residues. CDR3 protein: CASSVDRVYTEAFF. The CDR3 nucleotides are TGTGCCAGCAGTGTGGACAGGGTCTACACTGAAGCTTTCTTT. The full variable domain, rest sourced from reference TRBV28 and TRBJ1-1, is DVKVTQSSRYLVKRTGEKVFLECVQDMDHENMFWYRQDPGLGLRLIYFSYDVKMKEKGDIPEGYSVSREKKERFSLILESASTNQTSMYLCASSVDRVYTEAFFGQGTRLTVV.

In this sample, this clonotype turned up a few times. V gene TRBV28 combines with J gene TRBJ2-7, with 10 bases aligning to TRBD1. Germline V CDR1 and CDR2: MDHEN, SYDVKM. This CDR3 has 17 residues. V lost 5 bases to trimming and J lost 6 bases; unmatched junction nucleotides: 16. The CDR3 sequence is CASSPQTGGGEFGEQYF. The CDR3 coding sequence is TGTGCCAGCAGTCCCCAGACAGGGGGCGGCGAGTTTGGCGAGCAGTACTTC.

This clonotype was detected ten times or more. The CDR3 nucleotides read TGTGCCAGCAGCTTAGCCGGCACCACCGAGCAGTACTTC. Encoded protein: CASSLAGTTEQYF. The chain carries TRBV7-8 and TRBJ2-7; D ambiguous. CDR3 length: 13 amino acids. Germline CDR1 reads SGHVS; CDR2 reads FQNEAQ. V was shortened by 0 bases and J by 6 bases, with 9 bases between the two germline ends. The full variable domain, in which reference TRBV7-8 and TRBJ2-7 provide the parts outside the CDR3, is GAGVSQSPRYKVAKRGQDVALRCDPISGHVSLFWYQQALGQGPEFLTYFQNEAQLDKSGLPSDRFFAERPEGSVSTLKIQRTQQEDSAVYLCASSLAGTTEQYFGPGTRLTVT.

A few counts support this clonotype. The conserved final phenylalanine or tryptophan is absent from the CDR3, which likely points to a read error. This chain uses TRBV5-6 with TRBJ1-5; 7 nucleotides align to TRBD1. The V gene's germline CDR1 is SGHDT and CDR2 YYEEEE. Trimming took 5 bases from V and 5 from J; bases not matched to a gene: 7. The CDR3 runs to 14 residues. DNA of the CDR3: TGTGCCAGCAGTCCCGGGCAGGGGGATCAGCCCCAGCATCTT. Translating it yields CASSPGQGDQPQHL.